The 10 T cell receptor beta chains reported below all come from one sample, sequenced in a study of T cells after yellow fever vaccination. From the 5' RACE reads, TCRdb called clonotypes with MiXCR, one entry per CDR3 protein. The data contain hundreds of thousands of distinct CDR3 sequences, roughly 6.2% of them singletons. Source: PBMCs, taken 5 days after the yellow fever booster vaccination. These receptors were taken from a man younger than 40 who received the YFV17D yellow fever vaccine.

Points on this clonotype: A junction end diverges from the germline sequence, so it may reflect a read error. The rearrangement joins TRBV20-1 to TRBJ2-1; D possibly uses TRBD1 or TRBD2 (5 bases each). The CDR3 runs 16 residues. The V gene's germline CDR1 is DFQATT and CDR2 SNEGSKA (reference sequence). CDR3 residues: CCARGASRSSYNEQFF. CDR3 DNA: TGCTGTGCTAGAGGGGCGTCCAGGAGCTCCTACAATGAGCAGTTCTTC.

This clonotype turned up a few times. The V and J genes are TRBV28 and TRBJ2-7, with TRBD1 as a possible D gene (5 bases). Germline V gene lookup returns CDR1 MDHEN and CDR2 SYDVKM. V lost 5 bases and J lost 2, with 10 bases in between. This CDR3 has 13 amino acids. CDR3: CASSLGDTYEQYF. DNA of the CDR3: TGTGCCAGCAGTCTAGGGGATACCTACGAGCAGTACTTC.

The genes are TRBV10-3 and TRBJ2-7, with 9 bases identical to TRBD1. This CDR3 spans 16 amino acids. Trimming removed 10 bases from V and 9 bases from J; junction bases left unmatched: 22. Germline CDR1 is ENHRY and CDR2 is SYGVKD. As DNA, the CDR3 is TGTGCCACCACCGGGACAGGGAGGTTTGAATATACAAGGCAGTACTTC. Amino acid sequence: CATTGTGRFEYTRQYF.

This clonotype has a count of ten or more. The chain links TRBV4-2 to TRBJ2-2, with D uncertain. The germline CDR1 and CDR2 sequences are LGHNA and YNFKEQ. This CDR3 has 14 residues. Trimming removed 7 bases from V and 8 bases from J, with 17 bases in between. CDR3 sequence reads: CASTSIYDSGELFF. The DNA for the CDR3 is TGTGCCAGCACCTCAATTTACGACTCAGGGGAGCTGTTTTTT.

This sequence joins TRBV21-1 and TRBJ2-5; TRBD1, the table's D call, lacks a check against the DNA. TRBV21-1 is termed a pseudogene. The CDR3 totals 15 residues. CDR3 loop: CASSTLGTGNGTQYF. The DNA for the CDR3 is TGTGCCAGCAGCACCCTGGGGACGGGTAACGGGACCCAGTACTTC.

The chain has TRBV20-1 and TRBJ2-5; either TRBD1 or TRBD2 may supply D (6 bases each). V was trimmed by 6 bases and J by 3 bases, leaving 11 bases between them. The germline gives CDR1 DFQATT, CDR2 SNEGSKA (reference sequence). The CDR3 covers 12 residues. CDR3 sequence (DNA): TGCAGTGCCGGGGGCAACGAAGAGACCCAGTACTTC. This sequence encodes CSAGGNEETQYF.

This clonotype came up a few times. The chain is built from TRBV20-1 and TRBJ1-5; 9 nucleotides match TRBD1. CDR1 is DFQATT, CDR2 SNEGSKA, per germline (reference sequence). The CDR3 loop spans 14 amino acids. V dropped 6 bases and J dropped 1; count of bases not matched to a gene: 4. The CDR3, as DNA: TGCAGTGCATCACAGGGGGCGAGCAATCAGCCCCAGCATTTT. The encoded protein is CSASQGASNQPQHF.

This clonotype was picked up a small number of times. The CDR3 protein is CASRRRLAGSYEQYF. CDR3 coding DNA: TGTGCCAGCAGAAGAAGACTAGCGGGTTCCTACGAGCAGTACTTC. The chain recombines TRBV7-2 with TRBJ2-7, with TRBD2 matching over 10 bases. Germline CDR1 reads SGHTA; CDR2 reads FQGNSA. CDR3 length equals 15 residues. The junction had 6 bases not matched to a gene; V was cut back by 6 bases and J by 1 base.

This clonotype was detected many times. V is TRBV6-1 and J is TRBJ2-7; D not certain. From germline, CDR1 is MNHNS and CDR2 SASEGT. Trimming cost V 8 bases and J 5 bases, with 16 bases left between them. The CDR3 has 13 amino acids. The CDR3 sequence: CASGPVGPHEQYF. DNA of the CDR3: TGTGCCAGCGGCCCCGTCGGGCCTCACGAGCAGTACTTC.

This clonotype turned up a few times. The chain has TRBV20-1 and TRBJ1-6; D possibly corresponds to TRBD1 (5 bases). The CDR3 contains 14 residues. The germline V gene encodes CDR1 DFQATT and CDR2 SNEGSKA (reference sequence). The V and J ends lost 2 bases and 8 bases respectively, with 13 bases between them. The CDR3 spells CSARKGRPDSPLHF. CDR3 nucleotides: TGCAGTGCTAGAAAGGGGCGCCCAGATTCACCCCTCCACTTT.